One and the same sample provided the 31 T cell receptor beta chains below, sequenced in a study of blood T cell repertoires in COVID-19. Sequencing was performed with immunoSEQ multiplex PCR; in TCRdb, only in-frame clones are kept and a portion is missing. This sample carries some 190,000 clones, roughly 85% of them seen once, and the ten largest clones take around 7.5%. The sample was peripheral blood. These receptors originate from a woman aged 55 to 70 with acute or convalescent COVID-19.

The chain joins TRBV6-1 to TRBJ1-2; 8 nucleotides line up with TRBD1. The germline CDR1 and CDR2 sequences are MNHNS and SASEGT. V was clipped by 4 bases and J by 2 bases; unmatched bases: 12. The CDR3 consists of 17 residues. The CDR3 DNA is TGTGCCAGCAGTGGCAGGGGGCAGGGGTATGTAAACTATGGCTACACCTTC. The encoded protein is CASSGRGQGYVNYGYTF.

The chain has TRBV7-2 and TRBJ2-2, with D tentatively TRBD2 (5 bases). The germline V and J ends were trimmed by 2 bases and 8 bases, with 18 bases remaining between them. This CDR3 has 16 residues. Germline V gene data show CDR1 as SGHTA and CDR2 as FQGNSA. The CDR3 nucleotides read TGTGCCAGCAGCTTACGCCAAGCGGCCATTGGGGGGGAGCTGTTTTTT. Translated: CASSLRQAAIGGELFF.

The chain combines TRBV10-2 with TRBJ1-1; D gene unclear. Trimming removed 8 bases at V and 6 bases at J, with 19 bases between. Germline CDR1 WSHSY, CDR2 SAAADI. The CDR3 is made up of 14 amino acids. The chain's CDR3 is CASRPGPGRAEAFF. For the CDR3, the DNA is TGCGCCAGCCGACCTGGACCGGGGAGGGCTGAAGCTTTCTTT.

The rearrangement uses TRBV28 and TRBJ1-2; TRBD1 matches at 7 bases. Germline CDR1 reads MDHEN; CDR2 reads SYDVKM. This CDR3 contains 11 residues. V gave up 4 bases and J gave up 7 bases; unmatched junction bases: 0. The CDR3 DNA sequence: TGTGCCAGCAGTTACAGGGGTGGCTACACCTTC. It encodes CASSYRGGYTF.

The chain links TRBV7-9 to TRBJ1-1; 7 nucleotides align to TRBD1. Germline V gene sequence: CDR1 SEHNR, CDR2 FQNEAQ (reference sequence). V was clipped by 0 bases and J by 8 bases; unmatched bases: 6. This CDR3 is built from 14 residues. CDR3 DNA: TGTGCCAGCAGCTTAGCGGGTGGACAGGAGGAAGCTTTCTTT. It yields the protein CASSLAGGQEEAFF. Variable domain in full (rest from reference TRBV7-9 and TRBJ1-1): DTGVSQNPRHKITKRGQNVTFRCDPISEHNRLYWYRQTLGQGPEFLTYFQNEAQLEKSRLLSDRFSAERPKGSFSTLEIQRTEQGDSAMYLCASSLAGGQEEAFFGQGTRLTVV.

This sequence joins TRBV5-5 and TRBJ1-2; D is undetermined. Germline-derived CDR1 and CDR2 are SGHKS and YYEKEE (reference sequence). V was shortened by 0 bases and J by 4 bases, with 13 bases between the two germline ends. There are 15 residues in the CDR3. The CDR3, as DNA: TGTGCCAGCAGCTTGGGCCCGGCCGGGAGCTATGGCTACACCTTC. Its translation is CASSLGPAGSYGYTF.

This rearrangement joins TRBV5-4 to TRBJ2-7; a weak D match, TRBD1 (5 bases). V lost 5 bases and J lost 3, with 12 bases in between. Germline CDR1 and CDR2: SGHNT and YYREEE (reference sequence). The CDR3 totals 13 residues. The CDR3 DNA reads TGTGCCAGCAGTACCGACAGCTTCTACGAGCAGTACTTC. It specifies CASSTDSFYEQYF.

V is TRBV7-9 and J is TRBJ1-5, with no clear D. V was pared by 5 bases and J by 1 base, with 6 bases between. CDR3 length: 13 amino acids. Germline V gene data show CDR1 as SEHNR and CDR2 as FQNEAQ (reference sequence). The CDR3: CASSNKSNQPQHF. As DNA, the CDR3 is TGTGCCAGCAGCAACAAAAGCAATCAGCCCCAGCATTTT.

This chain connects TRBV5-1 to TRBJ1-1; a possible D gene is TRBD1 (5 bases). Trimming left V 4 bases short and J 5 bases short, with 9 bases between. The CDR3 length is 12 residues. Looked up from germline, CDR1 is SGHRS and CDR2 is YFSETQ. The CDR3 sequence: CASSRGDTEAFF. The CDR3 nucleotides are TGCGCCAGCAGCCGGGGGGATACTGAAGCTTTCTTT.

The CDR3 protein is CASSVAVTSTDTQYF. CDR3 in DNA: TGTGCCAGTAGTGTCGCGGTGACTAGCACAGATACGCAGTATTTT. V usage is TRBV19 and J usage is TRBJ2-3; D is undetermined. CDR1 and CDR2 (germline): LNHDA, SQIVND (reference sequence). The germline V and J ends were trimmed by 5 bases and 0 bases, with 12 bases remaining between them. There are 15 residues in the CDR3.

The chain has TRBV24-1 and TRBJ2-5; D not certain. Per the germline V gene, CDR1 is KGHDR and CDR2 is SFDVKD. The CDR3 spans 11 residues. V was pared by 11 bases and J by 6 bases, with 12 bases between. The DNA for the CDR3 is TGTGCCAGTGCGGCCCACCAGACCCAGTACTTC. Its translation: CASAAHQTQYF.

The CDR3 here is CASSISPTLADTQYF. CDR3 sequence (DNA): TGTGCCAGTAGTATTAGCCCTACTTTAGCAGATACGCAGTATTTT. The chain uses TRBV19 and TRBJ2-3; D unclear. This CDR3 has 15 amino acids. Trimming removed 3 bases at V and 4 bases at J, with 14 bases between. Per the germline V gene, CDR1 is LNHDA and CDR2 is SQIVND (reference sequence).

This CDR3 is CASSPTGTRSLHTQYF. The CDR3 DNA reads TGTGCCAGCAGCCCCACCGGGACTAGAAGTTTACATACGCAGTATTTT. The chain is built from TRBV3-1 (or the pseudogene TRBV3-2) and TRBJ2-3, with 8 bases matching TRBD2. Germline values: CDR1 LGHDT, CDR2 YNNKEL (reference sequence). J lost 7 bases, V lost 4 bases, and 13 bases had no gene match. The CDR3 is 16 amino acids.

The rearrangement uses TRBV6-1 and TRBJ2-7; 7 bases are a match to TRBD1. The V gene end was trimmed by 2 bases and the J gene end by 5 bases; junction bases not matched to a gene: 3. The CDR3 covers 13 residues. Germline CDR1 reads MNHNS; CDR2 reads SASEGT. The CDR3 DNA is TGTGCCAGCAGTGAAATACAGGGGAACGAGCAGTACTTC. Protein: CASSEIQGNEQYF.

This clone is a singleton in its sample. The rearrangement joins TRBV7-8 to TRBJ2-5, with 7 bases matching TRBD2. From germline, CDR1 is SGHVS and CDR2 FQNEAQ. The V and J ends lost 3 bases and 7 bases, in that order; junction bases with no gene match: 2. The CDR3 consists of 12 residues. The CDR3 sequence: CASSFRGGTQYF. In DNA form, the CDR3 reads TGTGCCAGCAGCTTTCGCGGGGGGACCCAGTACTTC.

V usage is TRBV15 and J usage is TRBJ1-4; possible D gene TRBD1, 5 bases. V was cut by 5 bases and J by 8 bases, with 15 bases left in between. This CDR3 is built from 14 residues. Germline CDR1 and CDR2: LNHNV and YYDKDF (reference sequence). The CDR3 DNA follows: TGTGCCACCAGCCATCAGGGTGTTATCGAAAAACTGTTTTTT. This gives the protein CATSHQGVIEKLFF.

The CDR3 DNA reads TGTGCCAGTATCCTCCCGGGACTAGCGGGAGTGGGGAAAAGTGAGCAGTTCTTC. This translates into CASILPGLAGVGKSEQFF. V gene TRBV7-3 combines with J gene TRBJ2-1; TRBD2 matches 14 bases. The CDR3 length is 18 residues. Losses at the gene ends were 9 bases for V and 9 bases for J; bases not matched to a gene: 19. Germline values: CDR1 SGHTA, CDR2 FQGTGA.

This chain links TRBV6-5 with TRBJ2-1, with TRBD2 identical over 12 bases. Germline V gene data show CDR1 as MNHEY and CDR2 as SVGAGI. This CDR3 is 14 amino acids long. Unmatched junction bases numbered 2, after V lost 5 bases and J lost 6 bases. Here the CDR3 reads CASSLAGGANEQFF. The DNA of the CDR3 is TGTGCCAGCAGTCTAGCGGGAGGGGCCAATGAGCAGTTCTTC.

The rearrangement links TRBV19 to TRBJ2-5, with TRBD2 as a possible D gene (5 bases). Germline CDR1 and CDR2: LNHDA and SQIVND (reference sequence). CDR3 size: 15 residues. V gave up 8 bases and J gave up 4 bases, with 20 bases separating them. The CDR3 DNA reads TGTGCCAGTCGGTCCTTCTTGGCAGGAGGAGAGACCCAGTACTTC. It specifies CASRSFLAGGETQYF. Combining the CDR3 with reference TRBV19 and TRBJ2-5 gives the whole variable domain DGGITQSPKYLFRKEGQNVTLSCEQNLNHDAMYWYRQDPGQGLRLIYYSQIVNDFQKGDIAEGYSVSREKKESFPLTVTSAQKNPTAFYLCASRSFLAGGETQYFGPGTRLLVL.

This CDR3 is CASSLGQGTNTEAFF. CDR3 DNA sequence: TGCGCCAGCAGCTTGGGTCAGGGGACGAACACTGAAGCTTTCTTT. The rearrangement joins TRBV5-1 to TRBJ1-1; tentative D call: TRBD1 (6 bases). The CDR3 spans 15 residues. Germline lookup yields CDR1 SGHRS and CDR2 YFSETQ. V was pared by 0 bases and J by 1 base, with 10 bases between.

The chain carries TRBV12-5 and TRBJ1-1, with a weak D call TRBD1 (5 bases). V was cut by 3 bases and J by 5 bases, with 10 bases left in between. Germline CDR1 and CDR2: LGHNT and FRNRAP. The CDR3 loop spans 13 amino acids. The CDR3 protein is CASGLGGDTEAFF. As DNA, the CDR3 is TGTGCTAGTGGTTTAGGAGGGGATACTGAAGCTTTCTTT.

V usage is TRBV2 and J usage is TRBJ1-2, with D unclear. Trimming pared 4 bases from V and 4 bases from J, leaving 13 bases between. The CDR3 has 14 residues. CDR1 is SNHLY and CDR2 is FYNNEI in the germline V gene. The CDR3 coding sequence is TGTGCCAGCAGTGTGAGGCTCAGCGCCTATGGCTACACCTTC. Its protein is CASSVRLSAYGYTF.

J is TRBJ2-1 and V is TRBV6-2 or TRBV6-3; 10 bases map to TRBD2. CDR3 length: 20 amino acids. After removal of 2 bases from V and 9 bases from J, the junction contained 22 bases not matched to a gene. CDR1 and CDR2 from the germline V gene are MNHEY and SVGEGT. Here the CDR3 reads CASSYEASGRRRWGVSEQFF. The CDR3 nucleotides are TGTGCCAGCAGTTACGAGGCTAGCGGGAGAAGAAGGTGGGGGGTGAGTGAGCAGTTCTTC.

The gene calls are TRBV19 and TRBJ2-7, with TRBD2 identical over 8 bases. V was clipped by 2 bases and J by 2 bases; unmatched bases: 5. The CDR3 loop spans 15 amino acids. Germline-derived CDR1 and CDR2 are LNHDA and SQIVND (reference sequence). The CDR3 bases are TGTGCCAGTAGTATAAGAGCGGGGGCGACCTACGAGCAGTACTTC. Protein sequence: CASSIRAGATYEQYF.

The CDR3 loop is CASGTGGAVNTEAFF. The DNA for the CDR3 is TGTGCCAGCGGGACAGGGGGCGCGGTGAACACTGAAGCTTTCTTT. The V call is TRBV7-9, the J call TRBJ1-1; TRBD1 matches at 12 bases. Germline V gene sequence: CDR1 SEHNR, CDR2 FQNEAQ (reference sequence). The CDR3 runs 15 residues. Trimming at V came to 8 bases and at J to 0 bases, leaving 4 bases not matched to a gene.

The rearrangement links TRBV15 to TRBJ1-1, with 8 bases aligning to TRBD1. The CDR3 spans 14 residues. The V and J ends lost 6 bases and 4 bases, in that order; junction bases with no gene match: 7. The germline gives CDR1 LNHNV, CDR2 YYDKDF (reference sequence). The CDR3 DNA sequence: TGTGCCACCAGGGGGGACAGGCAGGGCACTGAAGCTTTCTTT. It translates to CATRGDRQGTEAFF.

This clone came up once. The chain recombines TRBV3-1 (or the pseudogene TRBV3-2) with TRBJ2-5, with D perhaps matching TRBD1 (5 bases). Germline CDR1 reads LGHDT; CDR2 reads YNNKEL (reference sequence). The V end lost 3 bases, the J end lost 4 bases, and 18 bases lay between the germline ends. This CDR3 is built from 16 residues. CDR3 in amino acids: CASSHTQGRGRETQYF. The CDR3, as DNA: TGTGCCAGCAGCCATACTCAGGGAAGGGGAAGAGAGACCCAGTACTTC.

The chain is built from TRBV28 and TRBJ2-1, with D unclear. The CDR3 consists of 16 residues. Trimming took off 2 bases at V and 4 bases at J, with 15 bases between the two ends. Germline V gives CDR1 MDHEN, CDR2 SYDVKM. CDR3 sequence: CASSLIPTERYNEQFF. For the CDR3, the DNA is TGTGCCAGCAGTTTAATCCCTACAGAGAGATACAATGAGCAGTTCTTC.

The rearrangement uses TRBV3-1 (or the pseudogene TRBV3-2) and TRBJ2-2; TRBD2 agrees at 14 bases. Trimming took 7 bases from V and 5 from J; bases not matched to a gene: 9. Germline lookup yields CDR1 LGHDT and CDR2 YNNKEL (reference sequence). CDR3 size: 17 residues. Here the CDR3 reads CASTLTSGRASTGELFF. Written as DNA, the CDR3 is TGTGCCAGCACCCTGACTAGCGGGAGGGCCTCGACCGGGGAGCTGTTTTTT.

The CDR3 sequence is CASSRGPDNEQFF. In DNA, the CDR3 is TGTGCCAGCAGCCGAGGGCCCGACAATGAGCAGTTCTTC. The chain employs TRBV11-1 and TRBJ2-1; possible D gene TRBD2, 5 bases. CDR1 and CDR2 (germline): SGHAT, FQDESV (reference sequence). Trimming took off 5 bases at V and 5 bases at J, with 10 bases between the two ends. The CDR3 covers 13 residues.

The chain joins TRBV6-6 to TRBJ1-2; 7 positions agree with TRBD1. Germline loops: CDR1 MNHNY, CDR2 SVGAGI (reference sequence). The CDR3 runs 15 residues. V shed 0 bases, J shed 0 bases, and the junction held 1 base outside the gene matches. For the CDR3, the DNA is TGTGCCAGCAGTTACTCGACAGGGTCTAACTATGGCTACACCTTC. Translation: CASSYSTGSNYGYTF.